These T cell receptor beta chains were read from a single sample in a study of vaccination and CD4 T cells after COVID-19. The antigens for these receptors are not known. From the PCR reads, TCRdb called clonotypes with MiXCR, one entry per CDR3 protein. The sample consists of roughly 16,000 distinct CDR3 sequences, roughly 50% of them appearing once. The sample consisted of CD4+ T cells from blood, cultured in vitro. The receptors stem from a human donor who had recovered from COVID-19. CDR3s include the opening cysteine and the closing phenylalanine or tryptophan. Each record gives: D gene, J gene, V gene, clone size, CDR3 DNA, CDR3 protein. The D gene is left open where the match is weak. Size is stated for part of the rows, as once, few or many counts, or as a class when the clone is expanded.

TRBD1	TRBJ1-1	TRBV20-1	.	TGCACCCCCGGAGCAGGGGGCGCGTCATACTACACTGAAGCTTTCTTT	CTPGAGGASYYTEAFF
.	TRBJ2-7	TRBV7-3	.	TGTGCCAGCAGCCTCGAGGGGCATAACGAGCAGTACTTC	CASSLEGHNEQYF
TRBD1	TRBJ1-6	TRBV7-2	few	TGTGCCAGCAGCTTCCTAGCCCTGACAGGGGTGCGGAATTCACCCCTCCACTTT	CASSFLALTGVRNSPLHF
.	TRBJ1-2	TRBV6-1	.	TGTGCCAGCAGCACCGGGACCTTCTACTATGGCTACACCTTC	CASSTGTFYYGYTF
TRBD1	TRBJ2-3	TRBV12-3/TRBV12-4	few	TGTGCCAGCAGTGGGGGGACAGGCACTAGCACAGATACGCAGTATTTT	CASSGGTGTSTDTQYF
TRBD2	TRBJ2-1	TRBV7-2	.	TGTGCCAGCAGCTTAGTGTACGGGACTAGCTCCTACAATGAGCAGTTCTTC	CASSLVYGTSSYNEQFF
.	TRBJ1-1	TRBV7-9	once	TGTGCCAGCAGACCTCTTGACGTCAAGGTCATGAACACTGAAGCTTTCTTT	CASRPLDVKVMNTEAFF
TRBD1	TRBJ2-3	TRBV7-2	.	TGTGCCAGCAGCTTTTTGGGACAGGGTACAGATACGCAGTATTTT	CASSFLGQGTDTQYF
.	TRBJ2-2	TRBV10-3	.	TGTGCCATCACCTCCGGGACCCTGGGCACCGGGGAGCTGTTTTTT	CAITSGTLGTGELFF
.	TRBJ1-4	TRBV27	.	TGTGCCAGCAGCCTAACGCGACGGACAACTAATGAAAAACTGTTTTTT	CASSLTRRTTNEKLFF
.	TRBJ2-2	TRBV6-1	.	TGTGCCAGCAGCGGTTCAGCGGTAACCGGGGAGCTGTTTTTT	CASSGSAVTGELFF
.	TRBJ2-7	TRBV4-1	.	TGCGCCAGCAGCCAAGTTCTCGCAGCCGCTTCCTACGAGCAGTACTTC	CASSQVLAAASYEQYF
.	TRBJ2-7	TRBV21-1	.	TGTGCCAGCAGGCCCACAGGGGACGAGCAGTACTTC	CASRPTGDEQYF
TRBD2	TRBJ2-7	TRBV28	.	TGTGCCGCTGGGGGGGGACTAGCGTCTTACGAGCAGTACTTC	CAAGGGLASYEQYF
.	TRBJ1-6	TRBV5-4	.	TGTGCCAGCAGCTTGGACGGACAGCATAATTCACCCCTCCACTTT	CASSLDGQHNSPLHF
.	TRBJ1-5	TRBV7-9	once	TGTGCCAGCAGCTTGGTCAGGCTGATCAATCAGCCCCAGCATTTT	CASSLVRLINQPQHF
.	TRBJ1-2	TRBV23-1	.	TGCGCCAGCAGTCCGTCCCCCGGGCTGACCTATGGCTACACCTTC	CASSPSPGLTYGYTF
.	TRBJ2-1	TRBV11-3	.	TGTGCCAGCAGCGACCGGGCCCACAATGAGCAGTTCTTC	CASSDRAHNEQFF
TRBD1	TRBJ2-2	TRBV4-2	.	TGTGCCAGCAGCCAAAGGACAGGGAGGACCGGGGAGCTGTTTTTT	CASSQRTGRTGELFF
.	TRBJ2-1	TRBV7-6	once	TGTGCCAGCAGCTTAAGACCGAACACCTACAATGAGCAGTTCTTC	CASSLRPNTYNEQFF
TRBD1	TRBJ1-6	TRBV20-1	.	TGCAGTGCTAGCTTACAGGGGGCCGGTTCACCCCTCCACTTT	CSASLQGAGSPLHF
.	TRBJ1-2	TRBV18	.	TGTGCCAGCTCACCGTTGGCAGTGTGGGGCTACACCTTC	CASSPLAVWGYTF
.	TRBJ1-3	TRBV11-1	.	TGTGCCAGCAGCCGGGACCTCTCTGGAAACACCATATATTTT	CASSRDLSGNTIYF
TRBD1	TRBJ2-7	TRBV20-1	.	TGCAGTGCTCTCCAGCCCGACAGGGGCCCCTACGAGCAGTACTTC	CSALQPDRGPYEQYF
TRBD2	TRBJ2-5	TRBV11-2	.	TGTGCCAGCAGCCATTGGACTAGCGGGAAATGGCCCCAAGAGACCCAGTACTTC	CASSHWTSGKWPQETQYF
.	TRBJ1-5	TRBV4-1	.	TGCGCCAGCAGCTTAGAGGGGGGGCGTTCGGGCAATCAGCCCCAGCATTTT	CASSLEGGRSGNQPQHF
TRBD1	TRBJ1-1	TRBV7-2	few	TGTGCCAGCAGCTCGACAGGGAGCACTGAAGCTTTCTTT	CASSSTGSTEAFF
TRBD2	TRBJ2-7	TRBV7-2	.	TGTGCCAGCAGCTCCCAAGGACTAGCGAACGAGCAGTACTTC	CASSSQGLANEQYF
.	TRBJ2-3	TRBV7-8	few	TGTGCCAGCAGCTTAGGGCCAGCGGGTAGAACAGATACGCAGTATTTT	CASSLGPAGRTDTQYF
.	TRBJ1-1	TRBV7-3	few	TGTGCCAGCAGCTTAAATCGGCTGAACACTGAAGCTTTCTTT	CASSLNRLNTEAFF
.	TRBJ2-7	TRBV6-2/TRBV6-3	few	TGTGCCAGCAGTAACGGGGCTTCCTACGAGCAGTACTTC	CASSNGASYEQYF
TRBD1	TRBJ2-7	TRBV18	once	TGTGCCAGCTCACCGTCGTCGGGGACAGGGTCTATGAAGCAGTACTTC	CASSPSSGTGSMKQYF
TRBD2	TRBJ2-3	TRBV11-3	few	TGTGCCAGCAGCCAAGGACTAGCGGGACCAGATACGCAGTATTTT	CASSQGLAGPDTQYF
.	TRBJ2-2	TRBV19	.	TGTGCCAGTAGTAATCATCGGACCGGGGAGCTGTTTTTT	CASSNHRTGELFF
TRBD1	TRBJ1-1	TRBV27	.	TGTGCCAGCAGTTTATCGAGACAGGGGGCCGGCACTGAAGCTTTCTTT	CASSLSRQGAGTEAFF
TRBD2	TRBJ2-1	TRBV24-1	medium-sized	TGTGCCACCAGTGATCGGGACTACCCCTACAATGAGCAGTTCTTC	CATSDRDYPYNEQFF
.	TRBJ1-2	TRBV19	.	TGTGCCAGTAGTTCTGGCGCGGTCGTCGGCTACACCTTC	CASSSGAVVGYTF
.	TRBJ1-5	TRBV19	.	TGTGCCAGTAGTTACAGGGTGAATCAGCCCCAGCATTTT	CASSYRVNQPQHF
.	TRBJ2-1	TRBV20-1	.	TGCAGTGCTAGAGGGGCGGACCCTACAAATGAGCAGTTCTTC	CSARGADPTNEQFF
TRBD2	TRBJ2-2	TRBV20-1	.	TGCAGTGCTGTAGCGGGAGGTCAGACCGGGGAGCTGTTTTTT	CSAVAGGQTGELFF
TRBD2	TRBJ2-5	TRBV11-3	.	TGTGCCAGCAGCTTAGGGGGTAGCGGGGGCCAGGGGACCCAGTACTTC	CASSLGGSGGQGTQYF
TRBD2	TRBJ2-7	TRBV5-1	.	TGCGCCAGCAGCTTGTTGGTTAGCGGGAGCGAGCAGTACTTC	CASSLLVSGSEQYF
TRBD2	TRBJ2-3	TRBV28	.	TGTGCCAGCAGTCCGGGGGGAGTTAGCACAGATACGCAGTATTTT	CASSPGGVSTDTQYF
TRBD1	TRBJ2-1	TRBV5-6	.	TGTGCCAGCAGCCCCGGGACAGGGCTTTACAATGAGCAGTTCTTC	CASSPGTGLYNEQFF
TRBD1	TRBJ2-7	TRBV11-3	.	TGTGCCAGCAGCTTAGGGACAGGGGTTGCCTACGAGCAGTACTTC	CASSLGTGVAYEQYF
.	TRBJ1-1	TRBV6-1	few	TGTGCCAGCTTCCGGGGGGTGAACACTGAAGCTTTCTTT	CASFRGVNTEAFF
TRBD1	TRBJ1-1	TRBV6-2/TRBV6-3	.	TGTGCCAGCACCCAAATGTGGACAGGACGGAACACTGAAGCTTTCTTT	CASTQMWTGRNTEAFF
.	TRBJ1-2	TRBV2	.	TGTGCCAGCATCGATGAGGGGACCGGCTATGGCTACACCTTC	CASIDEGTGYGYTF
.	TRBJ2-2	TRBV12-3/TRBV12-4	.	TGTGCCAGCAGTCCAGGATATAGCGGAACGAACACCGGGGAGCTGTTTTTT	CASSPGYSGTNTGELFF
.	TRBJ1-2	TRBV7-9	.	TGTGCCAGCAGCTTAAGGGCAGGAGACTATGGCTACACCTTC	CASSLRAGDYGYTF
.	TRBJ2-5	TRBV19	.	TGTGCCAGTAGGGTTGCCGACCAAGAGACCCAGTACTTC	CASRVADQETQYF
.	TRBJ2-5	TRBV11-3	.	TGTGCCAGCAGCCTCGAGGGTACAGGCCGAGAGACCCAGTACTTC	CASSLEGTGRETQYF
.	TRBJ1-3	TRBV6-1	.	TGTGCCAGCAGTACCCCCCACACTGGAAACACCATATATTTT	CASSTPHTGNTIYF
.	TRBJ1-5	TRBV10-1	few	TGCGCCAGCAGTGAAACCTTTTGGGGGGGAGCTTATAGCAATCAGCCCCAGCATTTT	CASSETFWGGAYSNQPQHF
.	TRBJ1-2	TRBV10-3	.	TGTGCCATCAGTGCCGGAAAGGGTGAGGATAACTATGGCTACACCTTC	CAISAGKGEDNYGYTF
.	TRBJ1-2	TRBV27	.	TGTGCCAGCAGTTGGGGGGGCGGTAAAGCTAACTATGGCTACACCTTC	CASSWGGGKANYGYTF
TRBD1	TRBJ1-6	TRBV12-3/TRBV12-4	.	TGTGCCAGCAGCCAAACGGACAGGGATTCACCCCTCCACTTT	CASSQTDRDSPLHF